This T cell receptor (beta chain) was sequenced during a study of blood T cells in healthy people across ages. The study, taken as a whole, reports: Naive CD4+ cells and diversity were both higher in long-lived donors than in aged donors.

V lost 2 bases and J lost 7, with 12 bases in between. Germline lookup yields CDR1 GTSNPN and CDR2 SVGIG (reference sequence). The CDR3 is 14 amino acids. On this clonotype itself: As yet, its antigen is unknown.

Then a second PCR, running roughly 7 to 11 cycles, was carried out with a sample-barcoded 5' primer and a J-beta primer mix. Each cDNA was tagged by a template-switch adaptor containing 12 random nucleotides. TCRdb itself ran the 5' RACE reads through MiXCR, one entry per CDR3 protein. The sample has around 800,000 distinct CDR3 sequences, around 42% seen once. Material: blood. The TCR sequence derives from a man in his sixties in good health. The rearrangement uses TRBV30 and TRBJ1-6, with D perhaps matching TRBD1 (5 bases). CDR3 amino acids: CAWSSWGGNSPLHF. The DNA for the CDR3 is TGTGCCTGGAGTTCCTGGGGGGGAAATTCACCCCTCCACTTT.